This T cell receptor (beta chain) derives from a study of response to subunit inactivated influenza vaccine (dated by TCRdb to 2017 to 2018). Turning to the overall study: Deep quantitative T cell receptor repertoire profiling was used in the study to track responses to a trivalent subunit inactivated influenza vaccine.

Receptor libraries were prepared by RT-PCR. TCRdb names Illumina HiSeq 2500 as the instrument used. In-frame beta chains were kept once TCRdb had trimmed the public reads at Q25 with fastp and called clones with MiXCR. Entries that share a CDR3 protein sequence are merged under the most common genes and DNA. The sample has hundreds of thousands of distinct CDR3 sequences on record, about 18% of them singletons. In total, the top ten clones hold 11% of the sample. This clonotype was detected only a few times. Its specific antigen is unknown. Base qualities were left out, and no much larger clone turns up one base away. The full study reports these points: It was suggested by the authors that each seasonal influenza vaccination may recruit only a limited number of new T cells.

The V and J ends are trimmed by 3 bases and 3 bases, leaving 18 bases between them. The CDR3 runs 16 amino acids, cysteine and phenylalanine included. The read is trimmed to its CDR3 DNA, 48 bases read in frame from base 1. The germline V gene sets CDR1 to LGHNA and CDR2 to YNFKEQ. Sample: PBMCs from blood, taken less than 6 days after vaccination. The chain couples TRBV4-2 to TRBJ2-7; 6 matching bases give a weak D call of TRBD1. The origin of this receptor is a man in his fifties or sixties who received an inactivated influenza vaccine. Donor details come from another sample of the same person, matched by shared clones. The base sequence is TGTGCCAGCAGCCATCCCCCGGGCAGGGGCCACTACGAGCAGTACTTC. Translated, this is CASSHPPGRGHYEQYF.